The clone carrying this T cell receptor beta chain turned up a few times. As every portion of the isolated RNA was reverse transcribed, the sequencing read expressed TCRB transcripts. Only in-frame clones appear in the TCRdb table, and some are missing; sequencing was by immunoSEQ multiplex PCR. Of some 150,000 clones in the sample, about 7% were seen once. These data originate in a study of beta chain features in type 1 diabetes. V shed 2 bases and J 4 bases; nucleotides not matched to a gene: 1. The CDR3 sequence is 14 residues long. Germline values: CDR1 PRHDT, CDR2 FYEKMQ (reference sequence). This clonotype was obtained from a woman in her 30s in good health. V gene TRBV13 combines with J gene TRBJ2-7, with TRBD2 identical over 11 bases. The specimen sequenced was central memory CD4+ T cells from blood. The CDR3 bases are TGTGCCAGCAGCTTACTAGCGGGAGGTTACGAGCAGTACTTC. Translated, it gives CASSLLAGGYEQYF.